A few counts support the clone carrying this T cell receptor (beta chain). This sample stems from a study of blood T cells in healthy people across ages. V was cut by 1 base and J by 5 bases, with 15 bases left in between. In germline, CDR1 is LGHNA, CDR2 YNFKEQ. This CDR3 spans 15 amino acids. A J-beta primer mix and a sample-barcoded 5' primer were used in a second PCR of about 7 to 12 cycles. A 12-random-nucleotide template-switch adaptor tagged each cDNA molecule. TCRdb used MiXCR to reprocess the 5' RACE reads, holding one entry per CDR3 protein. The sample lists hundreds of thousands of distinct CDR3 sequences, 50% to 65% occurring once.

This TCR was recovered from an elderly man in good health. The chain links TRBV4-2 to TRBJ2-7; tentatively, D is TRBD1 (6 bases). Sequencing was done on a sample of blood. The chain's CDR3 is CASSQVTGSGDEQYF. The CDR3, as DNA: TGTGCCAGCAGCCAAGTTACGGGCTCAGGGGACGAGCAGTACTTC.